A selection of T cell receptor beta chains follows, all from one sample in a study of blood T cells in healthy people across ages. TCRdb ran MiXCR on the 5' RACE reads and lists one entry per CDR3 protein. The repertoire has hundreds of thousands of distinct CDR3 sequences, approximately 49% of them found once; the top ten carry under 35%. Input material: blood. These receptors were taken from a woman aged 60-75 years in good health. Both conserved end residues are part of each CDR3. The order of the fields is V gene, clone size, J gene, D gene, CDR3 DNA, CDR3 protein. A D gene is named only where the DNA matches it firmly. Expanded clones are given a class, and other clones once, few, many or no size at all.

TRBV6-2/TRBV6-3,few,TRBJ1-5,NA,TGTGCCAGCAGTTACTTCGGACCTGGTCAGCCCCAGCATTTT,CASSYFGPGQPQHF
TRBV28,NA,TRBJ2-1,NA,TGTGCCAGCAGAGAGGACAATGAGCAGTTCTTC,CASREDNEQFF
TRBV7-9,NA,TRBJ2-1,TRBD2,TGTGCCAGCAGACAGACTAGCGGGAGTGATGAGCAGTTCTTC,CASRQTSGSDEQFF
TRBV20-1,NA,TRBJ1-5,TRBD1,TGCAGTGCAGGGACAGGGGGGGTCAACAATCAGCCCCAGCATTTT,CSAGTGGVNNQPQHF
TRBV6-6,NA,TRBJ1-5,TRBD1,TGTGCCAGCAGTTACTATGGACAGGGAATTGGCAATCAGCCCCAGCATTTT,CASSYYGQGIGNQPQHF
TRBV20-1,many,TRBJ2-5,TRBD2,TGCAGTGCTAGGTCGGGCGGGGGGCTGGAGACCCAGTACTTC,CSARSGGGLETQYF
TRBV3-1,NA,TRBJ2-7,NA,TGTGCCAGCAGGCGGGGGCAGGGTATTGGCGAGCAGTACTTC,CASRRGQGIGEQYF
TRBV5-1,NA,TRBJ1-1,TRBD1,TGCGCCAGCAGCACAGAGTCAGGGGGCTATACTGAAGCTTTCTTT,CASSTESGGYTEAFF
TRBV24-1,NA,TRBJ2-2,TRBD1,TGTGCCACCAGTGGTTCACAGGGGAGAGCCGGGGAGCTGTTTTTT,CATSGSQGRAGELFF
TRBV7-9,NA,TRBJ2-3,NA,TGTGCCAGCAGCTTCCAAGCTGATACGCAGTATTTT,CASSFQADTQYF
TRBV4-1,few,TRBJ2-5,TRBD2,TGCGCCAGCAGCCAGAGAGTGCCGGGACTAGCGGGAGAAAGGGAGACCCAGTACTTC,CASSQRVPGLAGERETQYF
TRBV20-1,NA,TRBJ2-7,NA,TGCAGTGCTAGCCCCAGGGACTACGAGCAGTACTTC,CSASPRDYEQYF
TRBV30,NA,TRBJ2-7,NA,TGTGCCTGGCGACGGGAGAGCGAGCAGTACTTC,CAWRRESEQYF
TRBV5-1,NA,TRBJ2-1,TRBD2,TGCGCCAGCAGCTTGGCCCTACTAGCGGGAGGTACTACCTACAATGAGCAGTTCTTC,CASSLALLAGGTTYNEQFF
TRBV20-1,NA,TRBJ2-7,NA,TGCAGTGCTAGGCAGAGTCAGTCCTACGAGCAGTACTTC,CSARQSQSYEQYF
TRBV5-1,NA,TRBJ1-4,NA,TGCGCCAGCAGCTTGGGGCCCGGGGGCGAAAATGAAAAACTGTTTTTT,CASSLGPGGENEKLFF
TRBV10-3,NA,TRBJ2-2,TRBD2,TGTGCCATCAGGATAAGCGGGAGCGGGTCCGGGGAGCTGTTTTTT,CAIRISGSGSGELFF
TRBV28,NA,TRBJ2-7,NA,TGTGCCAGCAGTTTATTGGCCACCGAGCAGTACTTC,CASSLLATEQYF
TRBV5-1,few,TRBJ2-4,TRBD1,TGCGCCAGCAGCTTGGTAGGACAGGGGAACATTCAGTACTTC,CASSLVGQGNIQYF
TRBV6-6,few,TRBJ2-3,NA,TGTGCCAGCAGTGACTGGAGGGATACGCAGTATTTT,CASSDWRDTQYF
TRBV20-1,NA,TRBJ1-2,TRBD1,TGCAGTGCTAGCGTCAAGACAGGGGGCGCGGGAGGCTACACCTTC,CSASVKTGGAGGYTF
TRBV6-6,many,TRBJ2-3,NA,TGTGCCAGCAGGCGCACAGATACGCAGTATTTT,CASRRTDTQYF